This is a list of T cell receptor beta chains from one sample in a study of CD8 T cells in Susac syndrome. Using its own MiXCR run on the immunoSEQ multiplex PCR reads, TCRdb lists one record per CDR3 protein. The sample comprises fewer than 150,000 distinct CDR3 sequences, around 95% of which are singletons, and roughly 0.17% rests with the top ten. The sequencing input was CD8+ T cells from PBMCs. These receptors were collected from a human donor with Susac syndrome. Each CDR3 is given with its conserved first and last residue. D genes are given only for firm matches. Clone size is stated in some rows and not others, as once, few, many or a class when expanded.

size	V	J	D	DNA	CDR3
NA	TRBV27	TRBJ1-2	NA	TGTGCCAGCAGTTTTTACCCAGGGCATATAGATGGCTACACCTTC	CASSFYPGHIDGYTF
NA	TRBV29-1	TRBJ2-5	TRBD2	TGCAGCGCCATGGGACTAGCGGTCCGGGAGACCCAGTACTTC	CSAMGLAVRETQYF
NA	TRBV29-1	TRBJ1-2	NA	TGCAGCGTAAAGGGCCACTTGGGTCCAGGCTACACCTTC	CSVKGHLGPGYTF
NA	TRBV3-1	TRBJ2-5	NA	TGTGCCAGCAACTCCGGTCCGGCCGAGTACCAAGAGACCCAGTACTTC	CASNSGPAEYQETQYF
NA	TRBV30	TRBJ2-7	NA	TGTGCCTCTTTGACTAGCTACGAGCAGTACTTC	CASLTSYEQYF
NA	TRBV12-3/TRBV12-4	TRBJ2-5	TRBD1	TGTGCCAGCAGTTTGGTGGGGACAGGGAGTGGAGAGACCCAGTACTTC	CASSLVGTGSGETQYF
NA	TRBV6-5	TRBJ2-3	NA	TGCGCCAGCAGTTACAGGGGGGGAGATACGCAGTATTTT	CASSYRGGDTQYF
NA	TRBV6-1	TRBJ1-5	NA	TGTGCCAGCAGTGAAGGAGACAGTTATCAGCCCCAGCATTTT	CASSEGDSYQPQHF
NA	TRBV14	TRBJ2-1	NA	TGTGCCAGCAGCCACATAAGAGGGGCAGGTGGTGGGAATGAGCAGTTCTTC	CASSHIRGAGGGNEQFF
NA	TRBV24-1	TRBJ2-3	NA	TGTGCCACCAGCGATGGGAAGGGGCCTACATCAGCGGATACGCAGTATTTT	CATSDGKGPTSADTQYF
NA	TRBV11-2	TRBJ2-7	NA	TGTGCCAGCAGCTTATATTTGGCGAACGAGCAGTACTTC	CASSLYLANEQYF
NA	TRBV7-9	TRBJ2-7	NA	TGTGCCAGCTCCTCTCGCGCCACCTACGAGCAGTACTTC	CASSSRATYEQYF
once	TRBV10-3	TRBJ2-7	TRBD2	TGTGCCATCAGTCCCGGGGCTAGCGGCTACGAGCAGTACTTC	CAISPGASGYEQYF
NA	TRBV20-1	TRBJ2-5	TRBD2	TGCAGTGCCCACGGACTAGCGGGGCAAGAGACCCAGTACTTC	CSAHGLAGQETQYF
NA	TRBV19	TRBJ1-2	TRBD1	TGTGCCAGTAGTATAAGGGCAACAGGGGCATGGGGCTACACCTTC	CASSIRATGAWGYTF
NA	TRBV7-9	TRBJ2-5	TRBD2	TGTGCCAGCAGCTCCCCACCGCAGGTCTCTAGCGGGAGTGAAGAGACCCAGTACTTC	CASSSPPQVSSGSEETQYF
once	TRBV9	TRBJ2-7	NA	TGTGCCAGCAGCATCTCCGGGACCGATACCTACGAGCAGTACTTC	CASSISGTDTYEQYF
NA	TRBV5-1	TRBJ2-2	TRBD1	TGCGCCAGCAGGGAGACAGGGGGTCTCACCGGGGAGCTGTTTTTT	CASRETGGLTGELFF
NA	TRBV12-3/TRBV12-4	TRBJ2-1	NA	TGTGCCAGCAGTTCCACGGCGGCACGGCAGTTCTTC	CASSSTAARQFF
NA	TRBV13	TRBJ1-2	NA	TGTGCCAGCAGCTTAGAATGGGCGGCTCAGTTAAAGGGCTACACCTTC	CASSLEWAAQLKGYTF
NA	TRBV28	TRBJ2-7	NA	TGTGCCAGCAGTGACCTCGACTACCTCCCCTCCTACGAGCAGTACTTC	CASSDLDYLPSYEQYF
NA	TRBV6-5	TRBJ1-1	NA	TGTGCCAGCAGTGGCCCAGGAAGAGACACTGAAGCTTTCTTT	CASSGPGRDTEAFF
NA	TRBV7-2	TRBJ2-7	NA	TGTGCCAGCAGCTTAGTTTCAGGGCGAGAGCAGTACTTC	CASSLVSGREQYF
NA	TRBV25-1	TRBJ2-7	NA	TGTGCCAGCAAACAGGGAAGCGAGCAGTACTTC	CASKQGSEQYF
NA	TRBV13	TRBJ2-7	TRBD2	TGTGCCAGCAGCCTCACATCTTTCGGGACAGGGAAGACTAGCGGGGCCTACGAGCAGTACTTC	CASSLTSFGTGKTSGAYEQYF
NA	TRBV28	TRBJ2-1	NA	TGTGCCAGCCTACCTCCATCCTACAATGAGCAGTTCTTC	CASLPPSYNEQFF
few	TRBV9	TRBJ2-7	TRBD1	TGTGCCAGCAGCGTAGGGGGGGACAGGTCCTACGAGCAGTACTTC	CASSVGGDRSYEQYF
NA	TRBV28	TRBJ1-4	TRBD1	TGTGCCAGCATTCCTTACAGGGGTGAAAAACTGTTTTTT	CASIPYRGEKLFF
NA	TRBV7-8	TRBJ2-7	NA	TGTGCCAGTCGGAGGTTCAGCTCCTACGAGCAGTACTTC	CASRRFSSYEQYF
NA	TRBV4-1	TRBJ1-1	NA	TGCGCCAGCAGCCAAGATCGCAAGAACACTGAAGCTTTCTTT	CASSQDRKNTEAFF
once	TRBV9	TRBJ2-2	NA	TGTGCCAGCAGTCCAAACGGGGAGCTGTTTTTT	CASSPNGELFF
NA	TRBV6-1	TRBJ1-4	NA	TGTGCCAGCAGCCCCACTCCCGGACAGCTGAATGAAAAACTGTTTTTT	CASSPTPGQLNEKLFF
NA	TRBV30	TRBJ1-1	NA	TGTGCCTGGAGTAATCCTACAGGGTTGGACACTGAAGCTTTCTTT	CAWSNPTGLDTEAFF
few	TRBV6-6	TRBJ2-1	TRBD2	TGTGCCAGCAGTTTACTAGCGAGGTCCTACAATGAGCAGTTCTTC	CASSLLARSYNEQFF
NA	TRBV4-1	TRBJ1-2	NA	TGCGCCAGCAGCCAAGAGGCCGGTACCCTCTATGGCTACACCTTC	CASSQEAGTLYGYTF
few	TRBV12-5	TRBJ1-2	NA	TGTGCTAGTGGTACGCCGGACTTCGACTATGGCTACACCTTC	CASGTPDFDYGYTF
NA	TRBV30	TRBJ2-5	TRBD2	TGTGCCTGGAGTGTGGGTAGCGGGAGCGGAGAGACCCAGTACTTC	CAWSVGSGSGETQYF
NA	TRBV3-1	TRBJ2-1	TRBD1	TGTGCCAGCAGCCAAGTCTCAGGGGGTAGATCCTACAATGAGCAGTTCTTC	CASSQVSGGRSYNEQFF
NA	TRBV7-9	TRBJ2-1	NA	TGTGCCAGCGAGTTTGTTGAGCAGTTCTTC	CASEFVEQFF
NA	TRBV24-1	TRBJ1-5	NA	TGTGCCACCAGTGACGCCACCGGGGGCCGAAATCAGCCCCAGCATTTT	CATSDATGGRNQPQHF
NA	TRBV7-9	TRBJ2-1	NA	TGTGCCAGCAGCTTTGGGGACTATGAGCAGTTCTTC	CASSFGDYEQFF
NA	TRBV14	TRBJ1-1	TRBD1	TGTGCCAGCAGCCACCCACACAGGGGGAACACTGAAGCTTTCTTT	CASSHPHRGNTEAFF
NA	TRBV20-1	TRBJ1-2	NA	TGCAGTGCTAGAGATCGTCAGGGTATAGTTTATGGCTACACCTTC	CSARDRQGIVYGYTF
NA	TRBV20-1	TRBJ2-7	NA	TGCAGTGCTAGAGAATGGGTTGCGAATTCCTACGAGCAGTACTTC	CSAREWVANSYEQYF
NA	TRBV29-1	TRBJ2-7	TRBD2	TGCAGCGTCGACGGACTAGCGAACTCCTACGAGCAGTACTTC	CSVDGLANSYEQYF
NA	TRBV18	TRBJ2-1	TRBD2	TGTGCCAGCTCACCAACCAGCGGGAGTCCCTATGAGCAGTTCTTC	CASSPTSGSPYEQFF
NA	TRBV19	TRBJ2-7	NA	TGTGCCAGTAGTATTTTCGGGGGCCTGATGTACGAGCAGTACTTC	CASSIFGGLMYEQYF
NA	TRBV20-1	TRBJ1-1	NA	TGCAGTGCTAGGTGGGGGCAGGCTGAAGCTTTCTTT	CSARWGQAEAFF
NA	TRBV12-3/TRBV12-4	TRBJ2-3	TRBD2	TGTGCCAGCAGCCCCTCTGGGACTAGCGGAGAGACGGGCACAGATACGCAGTATTTT	CASSPSGTSGETGTDTQYF
NA	TRBV27	TRBJ1-5	TRBD1	TGTGCCAGCTCCATGGGACAGGGAAGCAATCAGCCCCAGCATTTT	CASSMGQGSNQPQHF
NA	TRBV20-1	TRBJ2-7	TRBD2	TGCAGTGCTCAGAGCGGGAGGGTCTACGAGCAGTACTTC	CSAQSGRVYEQYF
NA	TRBV4-1	TRBJ2-5	TRBD2	TGCGCCAGCAGCCAAGCGGGACTAGCGGGAGAAGGGAGCCAAGAGACCCAGTACTTC	CASSQAGLAGEGSQETQYF
NA	TRBV6-2/TRBV6-3	TRBJ2-7	TRBD1	TGTGCCAGCAGTTACCCAACAGGGGGCGAGGACCCCTACGAGCAGTACTTC	CASSYPTGGEDPYEQYF
NA	TRBV10-3	TRBJ2-5	TRBD2	TGTGCCATCAGTGAGTCGACGGTCGGGGGGCAAGAGACCCAGTACTTC	CAISESTVGGQETQYF
NA	TRBV5-1	TRBJ2-1	TRBD2	TGCGCCAGCTCCCGACTAGCGGACAATGAGCAGTTCTTC	CASSRLADNEQFF
NA	TRBV12-3/TRBV12-4	TRBJ2-1	NA	TGTGCCAGCAGTTCACCCACCAACTCCTACAATGAGCAGTTCTTC	CASSSPTNSYNEQFF
NA	TRBV9	TRBJ1-2	NA	TGTGCCAGCGGTTCTGGCGGCTACACCTTC	CASGSGGYTF
NA	TRBV14	TRBJ2-3	NA	TGTGCCAGCAGCCAAGTCCCCCAGGGGACAGATACGCAGTATTTT	CASSQVPQGTDTQYF